Listed here are 28 T cell receptor beta chains from one sample, sequenced in a study of blood T cell repertoires in COVID-19. This table comes from immunoSEQ multiplex PCR, and its TCRdb copy is limited to in-frame clones, with some not included. The sample holds nearly 250,000 clones, more than 70% seen once. The sequenced sample consisted of peripheral blood. The receptors here all came from a woman of 80 years or more with COVID-19, enrolled during active disease.

A single count supports this clone. V and J are TRBV6-5 and TRBJ1-1; 7 positions agree with TRBD1. The CDR3 totals 15 residues. V shed 6 bases, J shed 3 bases, and the junction held 10 bases outside the gene matches. From germline, CDR1 is MNHEY and CDR2 SVGAGI. CDR3 sequence reads: CASSRGTAQDTEAFF. The CDR3 region has the DNA TGTGCCAGCAGCAGGGGGACAGCACAAGACACTGAAGCTTTCTTT.

The J gene is TRBJ1-2, the V gene TRBV12-3 or TRBV12-4; no reliable D call. The V end lost 3 bases, the J end lost 8 bases, and 13 bases lay between the germline ends. The CDR3 is 13 residues long. CDR3 coding DNA: TGTGCCAGCAGTTTCCTTGGCAGAAAGGGCTACACCTTC. Amino acids: CASSFLGRKGYTF.

The V call is TRBV20-1, the J call TRBJ1-2, with 8 bases matching TRBD1. The CDR3 consists of 11 residues. Germline CDR1 is DFQATT and CDR2 is SNEGSKA (reference sequence). V lost 6 bases, J lost 10 bases, and 7 bases stayed unmatched. The CDR3 here is CSARTGQYYTF. For the CDR3, the DNA is TGCAGTGCCAGGACAGGGCAGTACTACACCTTC.

The chain carries TRBV28 and TRBJ1-5; 7 bases fit TRBD1. Germline assignment: CDR1 MDHEN and CDR2 SYDVKM. The CDR3 extends over 15 amino acids. V lost 5 bases and J lost 4; bases outside the gene matches: 8. In nucleotides, the CDR3 is TGTGCCAGCAGTGTAACAGGGGCCCGAAATCAGCCCCAGCATTTT. It encodes CASSVTGARNQPQHF.

V usage is TRBV6-5 and J usage is TRBJ1-1; D ambiguous. The V gene lost 7 bases and the J gene lost 1 base, with 10 bases spanning the gap. CDR3 length equals 13 residues. In germline, CDR1 is MNHEY, CDR2 SVGAGI. CDR3 DNA: TGTGCCAGCATCAATGGCGGGAACACTGAAGCTTTCTTT. Translating gives CASINGGNTEAFF.

The table lists this clone with a few counts. The chain employs TRBV7-3 and TRBJ2-7, with 7 bases aligning to TRBD1. The CDR3 runs to 12 residues. CDR1 and CDR2 from the germline V gene are SGHTA and FQGTGA. Trimming took 5 bases from V and 12 from J; bases not matched to a gene: 10. The DNA for the CDR3 is TGTGCCAGCAGCCAGACAGGGCGCCCGTTGTACTTC. Protein product: CASSQTGRPLYF.

The chain is built from TRBV7-2 and TRBJ1-2, with D possibly being TRBD1 (6 bases). V dropped 5 bases and J dropped 2 bases, with 15 bases sitting between them. Germline V gene sequence: CDR1 SGHTA, CDR2 FQGNSA. CDR3 size: 15 residues. CDR3 DNA sequence: TGTGCCAGCAGCCCCAGGACAGCCATAAACTATGGCTACACCTTC. This sequence encodes CASSPRTAINYGYTF.

In its sample, this clone was seen once. DNA of the CDR3: TGTGCCAGCAGCCACCTCCGGGACAGGGTGGTAAGCTATGGCTACACCTTC. Protein: CASSHLRDRVVSYGYTF. V is TRBV21-1 and J is TRBJ1-2; the DNA was not compared with TRBD1, the D call given in the table. TRBV21-1 is an annotated pseudogene. CDR3 length: 17 amino acids.

This rearrangement joins TRBV5-1 to TRBJ2-5, with 8 nucleotides matching TRBD1. The CDR3 is 15 amino acids. V lost 4 bases, J lost 4 bases, and 9 bases stayed unmatched. The V gene's germline CDR1 is SGHRS and CDR2 YFSETQ. The CDR3 nucleotides are TGCGCCAGCAGCCTTACAGGGGGAAGGGGAGAGACCCAGTACTTC. It specifies CASSLTGGRGETQYF.

V gene TRBV6-6 combines with J gene TRBJ2-7, with 7 bases that match TRBD2. The CDR3 contains 17 residues. Germline-derived CDR1 and CDR2 are MNHNY and SVGAGI (reference sequence). The V gene end was trimmed by 5 bases and the J gene end by 4 bases; junction bases not matched to a gene: 17. DNA of the CDR3: TGTGCCAGCAGTCGTACCCGGATAAGCGGGACGGGTTACGAGCAGTACTTC. Protein sequence: CASSRTRISGTGYEQYF.

J is TRBJ1-2 and V is TRBV25-1, with a possible D match to TRBD1 (5 bases). Germline assignment: CDR1 MGHDK and CDR2 SYGVNS. This CDR3 is 14 amino acids long. Trimming cost V 6 bases and J 8 bases, with 19 bases left between them. This CDR3 reads CASRAGLSPRGYTF. The DNA of the CDR3 is TGTGCCAGCAGAGCAGGGCTCTCGCCGCGAGGCTACACCTTC.

The chain carries TRBV5-1 and TRBJ2-5; D is perhaps TRBD2 (6 bases). The CDR3 sequence is 13 residues long. The germline V gene has CDR1 SGHRS and CDR2 YFSETQ. Trimming shortened V by 4 bases and J by 1 base, and 8 bases separated the two germline ends. The CDR3 region is CASSKRVQETQYF. CDR3 in DNA: TGCGCCAGCAGCAAGCGGGTCCAAGAGACCCAGTACTTC.

The chain uses TRBV9 and TRBJ2-3; D gene ambiguous. Trimming removed 1 base from V and 6 bases from J, with 6 bases in between. This CDR3 is 12 amino acids long. Looked up from germline, CDR1 is SGDLS and CDR2 is YYNGEE. The CDR3 DNA follows: TGTGCCAGCAGCGTATTAGTGGATACGCAGTATTTT. Encoded protein: CASSVLVDTQYF.

This chain connects TRBV5-1 to TRBJ2-1; D is perhaps TRBD1 (5 bases). The CDR3 loop spans 15 amino acids. Germline-derived CDR1 and CDR2 are SGHRS and YFSETQ. V lost 1 base and J 1 base, leaving 9 bases between the germline ends. CDR3 in amino acids: CASSLNGASYNEQFF. The CDR3 coding sequence is TGCGCCAGCAGCTTGAATGGGGCTTCCTACAATGAGCAGTTCTTC.

V and J are TRBV18 and TRBJ2-4; TRBD2 aligns across 10 bases. The CDR3 contains 17 residues. The ends lost 3 bases at V and 0 bases at J; junction bases unmatched: 5. The V gene's germline CDR1 is KGHSH and CDR2 LQKENI. The CDR3 sequence: CASSPLAGDPAKNIQYF. In nucleotides, the CDR3 is TGTGCCAGCTCACCCCTAGCGGGGGACCCAGCCAAAAACATTCAGTACTTC.

This chain links TRBV19 with TRBJ2-5; perhaps TRBD1 as D (6 bases). The germline V and J ends were trimmed by 0 bases and 4 bases, with 12 bases remaining between them. The CDR3 is 15 amino acids. Per germline, CDR1 LNHDA and CDR2 SQIVND (reference sequence). The CDR3 nucleotides read TGTGCCAGTAGTATAGATGGTAGGGACACAGAGACCCAGTACTTC. Its protein is CASSIDGRDTETQYF.

CDR3 loop: CASSQDPPGYNQPQHF. The CDR3 nucleotides read TGCGCCAGCAGCCAAGATCCCCCAGGGTACAATCAGCCCCAGCATTTT. V gene TRBV4-1 combines with J gene TRBJ1-5, with D tentatively TRBD1 (5 bases). This CDR3 is 16 amino acids long. V lost 0 bases to trimming and J lost 3 bases, with 12 bases between them. Looked up from germline, CDR1 is MGHRA and CDR2 is YSYEKL.

V gene TRBV6-5 combines with J gene TRBJ1-2, with 7 nucleotides matching TRBD1. Per the germline V gene, CDR1 is MNHEY and CDR2 is SVGAGI. The CDR3 is 12 amino acids. Trimming removed 7 bases from V and 4 bases from J; junction bases left unmatched: 3. The CDR3 DNA is TGTGCCAGCACCCGGGACAGCTATGGCTACACCTTC. Residues: CASTRDSYGYTF.

Details on this clone: The junction and the germline gene differ at one end; a read error may be behind it. This chain joins TRBV3-1 (or the pseudogene TRBV3-2) and TRBJ2-5; 10 bases fit TRBD2. The CDR3 runs 16 residues. Germline V gives CDR1 LGHDT, CDR2 YNNKEL (reference sequence). This chain's CDR3 is CASSQGGTSVQETQYF. As DNA, the CDR3 is TGTGCCAGCAGTCAAGGGGGGACTAGCGTCCAAGAGACCCAGTACTTC.

This chain uses TRBV3-1 (or the pseudogene TRBV3-2) with TRBJ1-2; a weak D match, TRBD1 (6 bases). The CDR3 has 14 amino acids. Germline V lookup: CDR1 LGHDT, CDR2 YNNKEL (reference sequence). The V gene lost 3 bases and the J gene lost 6 bases, with 14 bases spanning the gap. The chain's CDR3 is CASSHRTGLDGYTF. CDR3 nucleotides: TGTGCCAGCAGCCACCGAACAGGGTTGGATGGCTACACCTTC.

The chain links TRBV13 to TRBJ2-3; D perhaps matches TRBD2 (6 bases). Trimming stripped 3 bases from V and 0 bases from J, with 13 bases between. This CDR3 has 16 residues. The germline CDR1 and CDR2 sequences are PRHDT and FYEKMQ (reference sequence). In DNA, the CDR3 is TGTGCCAGCAGCTTCTCGGGAGCCTCTAGCACAGATACGCAGTATTTT. Translation: CASSFSGASSTDTQYF. Filled out from reference TRBV13 and TRBJ2-3, the complete variable domain reads AAGVIQSPRHLIKEKRETATLKCYPIPRHDTVYWYQQGPGQDPQFLISFYEKMQSDKGSIPDRFSAQQFSDYHSELNMSSLELGDSALYFCASSFSGASSTDTQYFGPGTRLTVL.

The J gene is TRBJ1-5, the V gene TRBV11-3; 10 nucleotides agree with TRBD1. Germline CDR1 and CDR2: SGHNT and YENEEA. The CDR3 is 17 amino acids. V gave up 3 bases and J gave up 6 bases; unmatched junction bases: 11. The CDR3 loop is CASSFPRDRGGGQPQHF. The CDR3 DNA sequence: TGTGCCAGCAGCTTCCCCCGGGACAGGGGAGGTGGTCAGCCCCAGCATTTT.

V usage is TRBV3-1 (or the pseudogene TRBV3-2) and J usage is TRBJ2-3, with TRBD1 identical over 7 bases. Germline CDR1 and CDR2: LGHDT and YNNKEL (reference sequence). The CDR3 runs 14 residues. V lost 1 base and J lost 6; bases outside the gene matches: 4. CDR3 DNA: TGTGCCAGCAGCCAAGGGGGCAGGGGGGATACGCAGTATTTT. Translation: CASSQGGRGDTQYF.

The chain joins TRBV19 to TRBJ1-1, with D unresolved. From germline, CDR1 is LNHDA and CDR2 SQIVND (reference sequence). V lost 7 bases and J 5 bases, leaving 17 bases between the germline ends. The CDR3 consists of 14 residues. CDR3 nucleotide sequence: TGTGCCAGTACTCGCGGATGGCAGCCGACTGAAGCTTTCTTT. This gives the protein CASTRGWQPTEAFF.

The rearrangement joins TRBV9 to TRBJ2-3; TRBD2 matches 9 bases. V trimming: 4 bases; J trimming: 10 bases; junction bases outside the gene matches: 13. CDR3 length: 15 amino acids. Per the germline V gene, CDR1 is SGDLS and CDR2 is YYNGEE. CDR3 in DNA: TGTGCCAGCAGCTCCCCTGGGCTAGCGGGGAAGCCGCAGTATTTT. Its translation: CASSSPGLAGKPQYF.

This clone appeared a single time. The chain carries TRBV5-1 and TRBJ1-1; no firm D call. The CDR3 covers 13 residues. Germline values: CDR1 SGHRS, CDR2 YFSETQ. The germline V and J ends were trimmed by 3 bases and 0 bases, with 6 bases remaining between them. The CDR3 coding sequence is TGCGCCAGCAGCTCGGTTATGAACACTGAAGCTTTCTTT. Translated: CASSSVMNTEAFF.

The rearrangement uses TRBV19 and TRBJ1-3; D gene ambiguous. Per the germline V gene, CDR1 is LNHDA and CDR2 is SQIVND (reference sequence). This CDR3 has 14 amino acids. The ends were cut back, 3 bases at V and 3 bases at J, with 9 bases in the middle. The CDR3 DNA sequence: TGTGCCAGTAGTATCCTGGCGGGTGGAAACACCATATATTTT. Protein product: CASSILAGGNTIYF.

The chain uses TRBV10-3 and TRBJ2-7, with D possibly TRBD2 on 6 matching bases. CDR3 length: 14 residues. V was clipped by 2 bases and J by 3 bases, with 11 bases between them. Looked up from germline, CDR1 is ENHRY and CDR2 is SYGVKD. CDR3 coding DNA: TGTGCCATCAGTGAGGCGGGGCACCTCTACGAGCAGTACGTC. This translates into CAISEAGHLYEQYV.